Listed below are T cell receptor beta chains from one sample, sequenced in a study of blood T cell repertoires in COVID-19. Clones were read by immunoSEQ multiplex PCR, and TCRdb kept only the in-frame ones, dropping some. The repertoire holds some 23,000 clones, with more than 80% as singletons. The sequencing input was peripheral blood. These receptor sequences come from a human donor in a cohort sampled during active COVID-19. The CDR3 runs from the conserved cysteine through the conserved F or W.

v_gene	len	j_gene	CDR3aa
TRBV27	17	TRBJ1-1	CASSTGTGSLDGVEAFF
TRBV7-3	14	TRBJ1-2	CASSATGGAGGYTF
TRBV4-2	15	TRBJ1-5	CASSQDFSGDQPQHF
TRBV18	16	TRBJ2-3	CASSPFLGQGTDTQYF
TRBV7-7	16	TRBJ2-5	CASSLEGGGASETQYF
TRBV4-2	15	TRBJ1-5	CASSQSGTGYQPQHF
TRBV3-1/TRBV3-2	14	TRBJ1-4	CASSPSDRNEKLFF
TRBV14	16	TRBJ1-6	CASSQMTGIYNSPLHF
TRBV6-4	13	TRBJ2-3	CASSGGEADTQYF
TRBV7-9	14	TRBJ1-4	CASAGVATNEKLFF
TRBV6-5	13	TRBJ2-3	CASSAGGTDTQYF
TRBV6-6	15	TRBJ1-1	CASRPSQQGTTEAFF
TRBV11-2	14	TRBJ1-1	CASSYRVGNTEAFF
TRBV18	15	TRBJ1-5	CASSGQDHSNQPQHF
TRBV28	12	TRBJ2-7	CASSSRAYEQYF
TRBV2	14	TRBJ1-5	CASSENRGDQPQHF
TRBV7-2	17	TRBJ2-3	CASTWGRAGQLGDTQYF
TRBV6-6	13	TRBJ1-1	CASSRRGSTEAFF
TRBV19	15	TRBJ1-6	CASSIVRDKNSPLHF
TRBV6-6	11	TRBJ1-2	CASSPYYGYTF
TRBV6-5	14	TRBJ1-5	CASSYSWGDQPQHF
TRBV7-2	16	TRBJ1-1	CASRSLGRGADTEAFF
TRBV4-1	16	TRBJ2-7	CASSQGLRGQTYEQYF
TRBV11-2	14	TRBJ2-7	CASQGTASSYEQYF
TRBV3-1/TRBV3-2	15	TRBJ2-7	CASSQRSVGAYEQYF
TRBV6-1	15	TRBJ1-1	CASSEGVRGLTEAFF
TRBV2	12	TRBJ2-7	CASTVSSYEQYF
TRBV3-1/TRBV3-2	16	TRBJ2-1	CASSQVGFSRGVEQFF
TRBV18	15	TRBJ1-1	CASSPLTGVNTEAFF
TRBV4-1	16	TRBJ2-7	CASSQGPGQGPYEQYF
TRBV20-1	11	TRBJ1-2	CSARTGDGYTF
TRBV20-1	14	TRBJ2-7	CSASLSGGLYEQYF
TRBV7-2	14	TRBJ1-5	CASSLTGLYQPQHF
TRBV18	15	TRBJ1-5	CASSPGQGGYQPQHF
TRBV19	13	TRBJ1-3	CASSIASGNTIYF
TRBV2	14	TRBJ2-1	CASSVLTRSGWQFF
TRBV30	12	TRBJ1-2	CARDRGERGYTF
TRBV18	14	TRBJ1-2	CASSPTISNYGYTF
TRBV25-1	15	TRBJ2-1	CASSVTSGGNNEQFF
TRBV11-3	15	TRBJ2-7	CASSRDFRTSYEQYF
TRBV7-2	15	TRBJ1-1	CASSFSGRGNTEAFF
TRBV11-2	12	TRBJ2-2	CASSSDSGELFF
TRBV10-3	14	TRBJ2-1	CAISVASSYNEQFF
TRBV6-2/TRBV6-3	12	TRBJ2-1	CASSLLDNEQFF
TRBV4-3	15	TRBJ1-2	CASSQDLWFEDGYTF
TRBV7-9	15	TRBJ2-1	CASRQGRGALSEQFF
TRBV5-1	14	TRBJ1-1	CASSLTGTVQEAFF
TRBV5-1	14	TRBJ1-6	CASSFDRGRSPLHF
TRBV7-9	16	TRBJ2-1	CASSSWGESSYNEQFF
TRBV3-1/TRBV3-2	13	TRBJ1-2	CASSQPPGDGYTF